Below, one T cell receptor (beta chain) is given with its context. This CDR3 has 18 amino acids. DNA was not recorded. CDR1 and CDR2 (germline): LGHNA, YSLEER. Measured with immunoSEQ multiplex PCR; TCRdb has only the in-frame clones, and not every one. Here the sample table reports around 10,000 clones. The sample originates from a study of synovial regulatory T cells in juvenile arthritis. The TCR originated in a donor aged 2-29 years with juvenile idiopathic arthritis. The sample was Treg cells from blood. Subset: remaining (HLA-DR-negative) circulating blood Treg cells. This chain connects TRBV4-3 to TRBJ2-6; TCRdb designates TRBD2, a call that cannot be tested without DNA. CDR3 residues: CASSHESPGFGGANVLTF.